The 15 T cell receptor beta chains reported below all come from one sample, sequenced in a study of cytomegalovirus exposure and HLA in healthy donors. With 60 Vbeta and 13 Jbeta primers, the PCR was carried out. The method was immunoSEQ multiplex PCR; TCRdb's version includes in-frame clones alone and lacks a portion of them. The sample holds about 170,000 clones; around four fifths are singletons and the top ten take 0.95% to 1.5%. The sequencing input was PBMCs. The receptors shown here come from a boy aged 2 to 9 in good health and CMV-seronegative.

A note on this clone: A junction boundary mismatches the germline segment, possibly from a read error. The chain carries TRBV6-6 and TRBJ1-2, with 8 bases lining up with TRBD1. Germline V lookup: CDR1 MNHNY, CDR2 SVGAGI (reference sequence). This CDR3 contains 13 residues. The DNA of the CDR3 is TGTGCCAGCAGACAAACAGGGGGAGATGGCTATACCTTC. Its protein is CASRQTGGDGYTF.

The V gene is TRBV5-1, the J gene TRBJ1-5, with TRBD1 matching over 11 bases. The CDR3 is made up of 16 amino acids. The germline CDR1 and CDR2 sequences are SGHRS and YFSETQ. V lost 4 bases and J lost 5; bases outside the gene matches: 8. The CDR3 DNA reads TGCGCCAGCAGCGAAGGGACAGGGGGGACTTATCAGCCCCAGCATTTT. As protein: CASSEGTGGTYQPQHF.

A single count supports this clone. This chain uses TRBV9 with TRBJ1-2; TRBD1 matches at 7 bases. The V segment lost 4 bases and the J segment 0 bases; nucleotides outside the gene matches: 6. CDR3 length: 15 amino acids. The germline CDR1 and CDR2 sequences are SGDLS and YYNGEE. CDR3 sequence (DNA): TGTGCCAGCAGCCCCCTGGGACAGTCTAACTATGGCTACACCTTC. Translation: CASSPLGQSNYGYTF.

The chain is built from TRBV10-3 and TRBJ2-3; TRBD2 might be the D (7 bases). The CDR3 spans 14 residues. V lost 11 bases and J 2 bases, leaving 17 bases between the germline ends. Germline V gene sequence: CDR1 ENHRY, CDR2 SYGVKD. CDR3 region: CAVKGEGLTDTQYF. CDR3 DNA sequence: TGTGCCGTCAAGGGGGAGGGCCTCACAGATACGCAGTATTTT.

The chain combines TRBV27 with TRBJ1-1; D is uncertain. The CDR3 sequence is 12 residues long. V gave up 2 bases and J gave up 7 bases, with 8 bases separating them. From germline, CDR1 is MNHEY and CDR2 SMNVEV (reference sequence). The CDR3 DNA is TGTGCCAGCAGTTTAGGAGGGAATGAAGCTTTCTTT. As protein: CASSLGGNEAFF.

Comment on this clone: Other DNA sequences from this sample encode an identical CDR3 as well. The V and J genes are TRBV5-6 and TRBJ1-1; D is possibly TRBD1 (6 bases). The germline V and J ends were trimmed by 3 bases and 3 bases, with 12 bases remaining between them. Germline V gene sequence: CDR1 SGHDT, CDR2 YYEEEE. This CDR3 spans 14 amino acids. In DNA form, the CDR3 reads TGTGCCAGCAGCTGGGGGCGGGGGGACACTGAAGCTTTCTTT. This encodes CASSWGRGDTEAFF.

This chain connects TRBV19 to TRBJ1-2; D not resolved. Germline V gene sequence: CDR1 LNHDA, CDR2 SQIVND (reference sequence). This CDR3 has 13 amino acids. V was pared by 3 bases and J by 6 bases, with 11 bases between. Here the CDR3 reads CASSISREDGYTF. The CDR3 DNA sequence: TGTGCCAGTAGTATTTCTCGGGAGGATGGCTACACCTTC.

The chain links TRBV14 to TRBJ2-5; D is perhaps TRBD1 (6 bases). The CDR3 covers 15 residues. Trimming pared 1 base from V and 5 bases from J, leaving 14 bases between. CDR1 SGHDN and CDR2 FVKESK come from the germline V gene. CDR3 amino acids: CASSQVFGTQETQYF. CDR3 DNA: TGTGCCAGCAGCCAAGTTTTCGGGACACAGGAGACCCAGTACTTC.

CDR3 coding DNA: TGTGCCAGCAGCTTGGGTATAGGGGGAACAGATACGCAGTATTTT. It specifies CASSLGIGGTDTQYF. The rearrangement links TRBV5-4 to TRBJ2-3; D is perhaps TRBD1 (6 bases). CDR1 is SGHNT, CDR2 YYREEE, per germline (reference sequence). The CDR3 is made up of 15 amino acids. Trimming removed 0 bases at V and 3 bases at J, with 11 bases between. The full variable domain, in which reference TRBV5-4 and TRBJ2-3 provide the parts outside the CDR3, is ETGVTQSPTHLIKTRGQQVTLRCSSQSGHNTVSWYQQALGQGPQFIFQYYREEENGRGNFPPRFSGLQFPNYSSELNVNALELDDSALYLCASSLGIGGTDTQYFGPGTRLTVL.

In this sample, this clone turned up a few times. J is TRBJ2-1 and V is TRBV6-5; 10 nucleotides agree with TRBD1. From germline, CDR1 is MNHEY and CDR2 SVGAGI. There are 15 residues in the CDR3. V dropped 6 bases and J dropped 6; count of bases not matched to a gene: 8. This CDR3 reads CASRPDRGLGNEQFF. The CDR3 nucleotides are TGTGCCAGCAGACCCGACAGGGGGCTCGGCAATGAGCAGTTCTTC.

This rearrangement joins TRBV2 to TRBJ1-3; D not resolved. The germline V and J ends were trimmed by 8 bases and 0 bases, with 11 bases remaining between them. CDR3 size: 14 residues. CDR1 and CDR2 (germline): SNHLY, FYNNEI. In DNA, the CDR3 is TGTGCCAGCCGACTGGGAGCCTCTGGAAACACCATATATTTT. It translates to CASRLGASGNTIYF.

The chain couples TRBV6-5 to TRBJ1-4; the match to TRBD1 covers 7 bases. The germline CDR1 and CDR2 sequences are MNHEY and SVGAGI. V was clipped by 6 bases and J by 7 bases; unmatched bases: 8. CDR3 length: 14 residues. The CDR3 region has the DNA TGTGCCAGCAGAACGACAGGGCCTGGTGAAAAACTGTTTTTT. Translation: CASRTTGPGEKLFF.

The chain uses TRBV11-3 and TRBJ1-4; tentative D call: TRBD1 (6 bases). The germline CDR1 and CDR2 sequences are SGHNT and YENEEA. The CDR3 is 16 amino acids. V lost 5 bases and J lost 4, with 17 bases in between. CDR3 loop: CASSPVQGRFNEKLFF. The CDR3 DNA reads as TGTGCCAGCAGCCCGGTGCAGGGGAGATTTAATGAAAAACTGTTTTTT.

The V call is TRBV27, the J call TRBJ2-1, with TRBD2 identical over 14 bases. Per germline, CDR1 MNHEY and CDR2 SMNVEV (reference sequence). CDR3 length: 16 amino acids. The V segment lost 5 bases and the J segment 6 bases; nucleotides outside the gene matches: 6. The CDR3 sequence: CASSLRGTSGSNEQFF. The CDR3 coding sequence is TGTGCCAGCAGTCTCCGCGGGACTAGCGGGAGCAATGAGCAGTTCTTC.

The J gene is TRBJ2-2, the V gene TRBV5-8; perhaps TRBD1 as D (6 bases). CDR1 SGHTS and CDR2 YDEGEE come from the germline V gene. The CDR3 is 14 amino acids. Trimming stripped 5 bases from V and 2 bases from J, with 10 bases between. The CDR3 region is CASRGTPNTGELFF. CDR3 in DNA: TGTGCCAGCAGAGGGACACCAAACACCGGGGAGCTGTTTTTT.